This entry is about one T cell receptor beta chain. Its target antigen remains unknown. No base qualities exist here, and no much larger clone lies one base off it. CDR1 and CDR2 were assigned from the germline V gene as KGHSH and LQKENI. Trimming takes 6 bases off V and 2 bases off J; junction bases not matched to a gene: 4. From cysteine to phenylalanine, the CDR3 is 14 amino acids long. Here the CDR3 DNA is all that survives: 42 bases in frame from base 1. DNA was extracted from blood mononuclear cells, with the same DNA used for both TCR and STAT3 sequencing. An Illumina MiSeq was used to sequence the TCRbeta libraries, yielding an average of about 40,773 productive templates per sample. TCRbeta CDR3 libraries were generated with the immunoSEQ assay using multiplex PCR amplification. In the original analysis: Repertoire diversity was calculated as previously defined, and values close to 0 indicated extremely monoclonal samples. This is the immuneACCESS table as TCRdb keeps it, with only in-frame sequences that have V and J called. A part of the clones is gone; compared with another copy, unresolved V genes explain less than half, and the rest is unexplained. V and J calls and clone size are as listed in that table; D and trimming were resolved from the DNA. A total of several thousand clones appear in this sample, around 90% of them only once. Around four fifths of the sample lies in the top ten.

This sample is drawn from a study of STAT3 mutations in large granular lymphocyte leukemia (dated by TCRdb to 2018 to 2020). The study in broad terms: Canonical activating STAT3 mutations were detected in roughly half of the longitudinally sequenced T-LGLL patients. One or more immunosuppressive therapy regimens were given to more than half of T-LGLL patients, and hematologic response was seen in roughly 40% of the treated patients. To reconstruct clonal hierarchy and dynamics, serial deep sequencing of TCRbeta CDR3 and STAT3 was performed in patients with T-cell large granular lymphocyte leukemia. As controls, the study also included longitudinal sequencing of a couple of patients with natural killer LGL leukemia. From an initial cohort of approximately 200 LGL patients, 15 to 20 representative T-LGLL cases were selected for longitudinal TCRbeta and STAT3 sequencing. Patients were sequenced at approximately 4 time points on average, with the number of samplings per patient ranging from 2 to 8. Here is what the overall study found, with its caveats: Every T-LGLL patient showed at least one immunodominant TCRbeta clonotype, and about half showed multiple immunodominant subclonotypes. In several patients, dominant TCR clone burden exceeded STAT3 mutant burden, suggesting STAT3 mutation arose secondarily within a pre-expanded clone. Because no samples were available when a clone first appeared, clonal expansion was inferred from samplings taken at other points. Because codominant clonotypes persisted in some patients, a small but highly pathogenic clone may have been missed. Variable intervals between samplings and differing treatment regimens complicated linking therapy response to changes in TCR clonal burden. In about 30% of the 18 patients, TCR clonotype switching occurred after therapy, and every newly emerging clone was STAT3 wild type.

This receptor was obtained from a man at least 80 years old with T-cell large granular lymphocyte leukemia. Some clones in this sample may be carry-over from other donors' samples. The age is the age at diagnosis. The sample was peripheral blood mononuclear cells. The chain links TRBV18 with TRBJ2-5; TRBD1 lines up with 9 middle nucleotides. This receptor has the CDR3 CASSPGQGQETQYF. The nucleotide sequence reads TGTGCCAGCTCCCCGGGACAGGGACAAGAGACCCAGTACTTC.